This T cell receptor beta chain derives from a study of naive and memory T cell subsets. General observations from the study: Naive repertoires, especially CD8, held a few larger clonotypes, possibly memory cells re-expressing CD45RA.

Comments on this clonotype: Its antigen is undetermined.

The CDR3 spans 15 residues. Germline V gene sequence: CDR1 MNHEY, CDR2 SMNVEV (reference sequence). The V end was cut by 4 bases, the J end by 2 bases, with 9 bases between. Two oligonucleotides, mixed equimolar, formed the beta constant-region primer covering TRBC1 and TRBC2. Nested alpha and beta constant-region primers with the SP2 primer drove four PCR rounds on ligated cDNA. TCRdb independently ran MiXCR on the UMI-ligation and nested PCR reads; one entry per CDR3 protein. The sample carries approximately 90,000 distinct CDR3 sequences, approximately 10% recorded once. This chain joins TRBV27 and TRBJ1-6; no clear D. The sample comprised naive CD4+ T cells from blood. The sequence derives from a human donor in good health. This chain's CDR3 is CASSSGRTYNSPLHF. The CDR3 region has the DNA TGTGCCAGCAGTTCAGGTCGGACCTATAATTCACCCCTCCACTTT.